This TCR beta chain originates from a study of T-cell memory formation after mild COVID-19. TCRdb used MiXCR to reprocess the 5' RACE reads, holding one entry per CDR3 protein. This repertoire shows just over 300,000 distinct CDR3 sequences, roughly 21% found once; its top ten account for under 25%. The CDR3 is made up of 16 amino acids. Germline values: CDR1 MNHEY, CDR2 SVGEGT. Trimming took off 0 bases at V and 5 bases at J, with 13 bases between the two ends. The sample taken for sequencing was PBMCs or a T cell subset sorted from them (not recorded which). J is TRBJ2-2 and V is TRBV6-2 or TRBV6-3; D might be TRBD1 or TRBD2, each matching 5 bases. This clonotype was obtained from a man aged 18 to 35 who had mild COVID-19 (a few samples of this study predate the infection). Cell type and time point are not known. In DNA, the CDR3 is TGTGCCAGCAGTTACTCCTACCGGGGCTATACCGGGGAGCTGTTTTTT. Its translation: CASSYSYRGYTGELFF.